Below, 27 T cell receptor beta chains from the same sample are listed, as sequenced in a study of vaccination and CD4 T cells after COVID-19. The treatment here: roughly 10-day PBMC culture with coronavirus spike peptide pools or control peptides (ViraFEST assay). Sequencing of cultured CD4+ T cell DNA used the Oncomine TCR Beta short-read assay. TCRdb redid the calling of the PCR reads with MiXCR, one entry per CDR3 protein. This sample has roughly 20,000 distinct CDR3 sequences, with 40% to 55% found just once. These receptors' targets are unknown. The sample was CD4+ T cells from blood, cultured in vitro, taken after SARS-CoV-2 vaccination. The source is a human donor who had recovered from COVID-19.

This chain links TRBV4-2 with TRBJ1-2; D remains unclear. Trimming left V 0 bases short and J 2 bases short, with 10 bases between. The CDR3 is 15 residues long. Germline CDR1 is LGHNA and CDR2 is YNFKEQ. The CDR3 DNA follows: TGTGCCAGCAGCCAAGATGACCAGAGCAACTATGGCTACACCTTC. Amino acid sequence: CASSQDDQSNYGYTF.

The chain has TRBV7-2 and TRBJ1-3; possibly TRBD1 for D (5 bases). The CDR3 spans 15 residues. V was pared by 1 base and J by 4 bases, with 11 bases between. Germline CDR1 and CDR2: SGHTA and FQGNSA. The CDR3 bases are TGTGCCAGCAGCTTAGTGCGGGACGTCGGAAACACCATATATTTT. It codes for CASSLVRDVGNTIYF. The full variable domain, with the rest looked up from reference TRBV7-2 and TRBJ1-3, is GAGVSQSPSNKVTEKGKDVELRCDPISGHTALYWYRQSLGQGLEFLIYFQGNSAPDKSGLPSDRFSAERTGGSVSTLTIQRTQQEDSAVYLCASSLVRDVGNTIYFGEGSWLTVV.

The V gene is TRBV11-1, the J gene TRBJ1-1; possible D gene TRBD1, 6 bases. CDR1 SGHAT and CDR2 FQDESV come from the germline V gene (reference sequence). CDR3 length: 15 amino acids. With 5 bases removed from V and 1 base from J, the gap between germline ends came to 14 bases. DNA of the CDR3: TGTGCCAGCAGCGGCCACAGGGTGGGGAACACTGAAGCTTTCTTT. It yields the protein CASSGHRVGNTEAFF.

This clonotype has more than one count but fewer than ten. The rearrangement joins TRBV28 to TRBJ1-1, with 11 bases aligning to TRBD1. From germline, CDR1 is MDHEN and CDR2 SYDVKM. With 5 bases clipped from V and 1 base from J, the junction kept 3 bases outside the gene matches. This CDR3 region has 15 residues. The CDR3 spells CASSGQGASNTEAFF. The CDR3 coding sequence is TGTGCCAGCAGTGGACAGGGGGCTTCGAACACTGAAGCTTTCTTT.

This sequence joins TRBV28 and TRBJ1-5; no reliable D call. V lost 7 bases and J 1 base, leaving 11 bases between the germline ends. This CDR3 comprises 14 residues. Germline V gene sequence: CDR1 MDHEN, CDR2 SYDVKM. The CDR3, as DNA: TGTGCCAGCACTCGAGGTTGGAGCAATCAGCCCCAGCATTTT. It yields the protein CASTRGWSNQPQHF.

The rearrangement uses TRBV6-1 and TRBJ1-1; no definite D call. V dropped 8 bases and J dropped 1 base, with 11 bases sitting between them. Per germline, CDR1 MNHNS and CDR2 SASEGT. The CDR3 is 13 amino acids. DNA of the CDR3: TGTGCCAGCCGGCCCTCAGGGAACACTGAAGCTTTCTTT. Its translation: CASRPSGNTEAFF.

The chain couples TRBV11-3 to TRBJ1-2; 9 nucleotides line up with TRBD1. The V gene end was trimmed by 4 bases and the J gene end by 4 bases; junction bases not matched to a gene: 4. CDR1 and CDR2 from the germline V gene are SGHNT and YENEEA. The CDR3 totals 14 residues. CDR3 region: CASSSKQGAYGYTF. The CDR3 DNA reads TGTGCCAGCAGCTCTAAACAGGGGGCCTATGGCTACACCTTC.

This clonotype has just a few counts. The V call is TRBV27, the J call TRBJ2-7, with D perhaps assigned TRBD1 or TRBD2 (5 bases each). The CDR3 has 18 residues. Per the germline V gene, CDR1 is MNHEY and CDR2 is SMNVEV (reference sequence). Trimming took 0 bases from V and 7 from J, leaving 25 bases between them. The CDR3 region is CASSLSGTTPRNAGEQYF. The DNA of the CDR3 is TGTGCCAGCAGTTTATCTGGGACCACCCCCCGTAACGCAGGGGAGCAGTACTTC.

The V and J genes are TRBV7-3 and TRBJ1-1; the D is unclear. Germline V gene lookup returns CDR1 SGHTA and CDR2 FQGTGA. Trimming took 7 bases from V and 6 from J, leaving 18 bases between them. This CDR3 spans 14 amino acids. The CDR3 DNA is TGTGCCAGCACCACGGACCCCGGAAGGGCTGAAGCTTTCTTT. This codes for CASTTDPGRAEAFF.

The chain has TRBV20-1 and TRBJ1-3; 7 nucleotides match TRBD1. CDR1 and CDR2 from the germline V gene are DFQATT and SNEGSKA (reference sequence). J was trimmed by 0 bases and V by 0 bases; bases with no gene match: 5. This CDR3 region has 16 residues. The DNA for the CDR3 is TGCAGTGCTAGAGATCCAGGGGGTGGCTCTGGAAACACCATATATTTT. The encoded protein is CSARDPGGGSGNTIYF.

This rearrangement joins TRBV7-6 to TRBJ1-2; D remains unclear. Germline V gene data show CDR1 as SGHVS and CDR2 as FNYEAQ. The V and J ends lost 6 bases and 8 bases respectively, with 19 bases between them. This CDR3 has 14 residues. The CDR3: CASRPIILSGGYTF. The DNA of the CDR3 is TGTGCCAGCAGGCCAATCATCTTATCGGGGGGCTACACCTTC.

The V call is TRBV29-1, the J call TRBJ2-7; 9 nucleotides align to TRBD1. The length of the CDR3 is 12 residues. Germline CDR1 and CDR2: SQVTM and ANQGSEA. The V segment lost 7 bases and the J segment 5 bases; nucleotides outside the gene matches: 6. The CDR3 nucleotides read TGCAGCGCCGAGGGACAGGGTCACGAGCAGTACTTC. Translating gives CSAEGQGHEQYF.

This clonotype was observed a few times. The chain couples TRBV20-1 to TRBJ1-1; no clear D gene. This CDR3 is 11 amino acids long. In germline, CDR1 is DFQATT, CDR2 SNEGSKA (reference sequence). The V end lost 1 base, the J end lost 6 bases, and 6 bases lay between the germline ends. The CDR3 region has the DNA TGCAGTGCTAGAGCAGACGCTGAAGCTTTCTTT. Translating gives CSARADAEAFF.

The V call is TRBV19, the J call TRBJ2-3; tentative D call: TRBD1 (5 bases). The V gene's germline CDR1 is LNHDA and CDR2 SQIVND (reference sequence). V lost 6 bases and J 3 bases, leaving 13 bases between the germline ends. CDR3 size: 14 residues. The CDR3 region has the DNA TGTGCCAGTAGCCCCACGCAGGGAACAGATACGCAGTATTTT. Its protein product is CASSPTQGTDTQYF.

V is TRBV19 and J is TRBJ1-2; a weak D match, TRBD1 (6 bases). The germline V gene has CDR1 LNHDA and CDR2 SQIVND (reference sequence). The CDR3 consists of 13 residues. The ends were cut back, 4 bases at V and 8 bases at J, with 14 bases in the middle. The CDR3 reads CASSRGQPRGYTF. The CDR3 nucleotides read TGTGCCAGTAGTAGAGGACAGCCACGAGGCTACACCTTC.

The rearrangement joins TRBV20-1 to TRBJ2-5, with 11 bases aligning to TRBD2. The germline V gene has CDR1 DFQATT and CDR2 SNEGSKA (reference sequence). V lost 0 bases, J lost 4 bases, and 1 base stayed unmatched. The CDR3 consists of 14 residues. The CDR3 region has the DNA TGCAGTGCTAGAGAGCTAGCGGGGGGAGAGACCCAGTACTTC. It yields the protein CSARELAGGETQYF.

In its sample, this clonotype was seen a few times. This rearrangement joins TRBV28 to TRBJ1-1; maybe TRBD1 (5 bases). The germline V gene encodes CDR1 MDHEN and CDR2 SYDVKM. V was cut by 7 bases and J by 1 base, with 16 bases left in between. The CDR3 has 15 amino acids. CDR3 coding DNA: TGTGCCAGCATTGGAGGGGTAGGCAAGAACACTGAAGCTTTCTTT. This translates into CASIGGVGKNTEAFF.

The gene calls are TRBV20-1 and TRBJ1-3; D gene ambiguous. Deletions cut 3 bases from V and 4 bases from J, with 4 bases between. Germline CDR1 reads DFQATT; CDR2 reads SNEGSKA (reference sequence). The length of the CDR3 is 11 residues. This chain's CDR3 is CSARVGNTIYF. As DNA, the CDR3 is TGCAGTGCTAGGGTCGGAAACACCATATATTTT.

The CDR3 nucleotides read TGCAGTGCTAGGGGGGGCGCTGGGGCCAACGTCCTGACTTTC. This codes for CSARGGAGANVLTF. J is TRBJ2-6 and V is TRBV20-1; D could derive from TRBD1 or TRBD2 (6 bases each). The CDR3 is made up of 14 amino acids. Trimming cost V 3 bases and J 2 bases, with 8 bases left between them. Germline assignment: CDR1 DFQATT and CDR2 SNEGSKA (reference sequence).

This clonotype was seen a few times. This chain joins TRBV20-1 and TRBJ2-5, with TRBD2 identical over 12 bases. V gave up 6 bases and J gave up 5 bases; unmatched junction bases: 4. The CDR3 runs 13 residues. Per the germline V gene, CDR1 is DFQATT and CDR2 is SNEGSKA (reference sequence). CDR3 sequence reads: CSARTSGIETQYF. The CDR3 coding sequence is TGCAGTGCCAGGACTAGCGGGATTGAGACCCAGTACTTC.

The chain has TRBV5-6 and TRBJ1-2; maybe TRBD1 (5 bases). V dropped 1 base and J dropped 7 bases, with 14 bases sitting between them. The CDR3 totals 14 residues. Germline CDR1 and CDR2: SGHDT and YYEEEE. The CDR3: CASSLMGGVGGYTF. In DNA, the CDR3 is TGTGCCAGCAGCTTGATGGGAGGGGTCGGTGGCTACACCTTC.

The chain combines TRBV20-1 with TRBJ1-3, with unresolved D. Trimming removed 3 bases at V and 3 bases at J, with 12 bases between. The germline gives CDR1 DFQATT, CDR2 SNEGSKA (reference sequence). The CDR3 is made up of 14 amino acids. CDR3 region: CSASWPDRGNTIYF. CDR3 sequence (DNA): TGCAGTGCTAGCTGGCCAGACCGTGGAAACACCATATATTTT.

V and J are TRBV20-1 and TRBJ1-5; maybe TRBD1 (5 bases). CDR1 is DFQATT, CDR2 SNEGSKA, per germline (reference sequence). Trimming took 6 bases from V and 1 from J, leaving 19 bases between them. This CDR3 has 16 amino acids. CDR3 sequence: CSATTALRLSNQPQHF. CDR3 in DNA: TGCAGTGCGACGACAGCCCTCCGGTTGAGCAATCAGCCCCAGCATTTT.

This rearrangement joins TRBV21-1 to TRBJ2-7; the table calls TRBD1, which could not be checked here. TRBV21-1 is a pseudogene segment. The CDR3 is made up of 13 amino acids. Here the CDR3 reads CRRSRGNFYEQYF. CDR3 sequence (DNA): TGCCGGAGGTCCAGGGGAAACTTTTACGAGCAGTACTTC.

The CDR3 reads CASRGPGQLNQPQHF. The CDR3 DNA sequence: TGTGCCAGCAGGGGACCGGGACAGCTAAATCAGCCCCAGCATTTT. The V and J genes are TRBV2 and TRBJ1-5, with TRBD1 matching over 7 bases. This CDR3 has 15 residues. V trimming: 6 bases; J trimming: 4 bases; junction bases outside the gene matches: 9. The germline CDR1 and CDR2 sequences are SNHLY and FYNNEI.

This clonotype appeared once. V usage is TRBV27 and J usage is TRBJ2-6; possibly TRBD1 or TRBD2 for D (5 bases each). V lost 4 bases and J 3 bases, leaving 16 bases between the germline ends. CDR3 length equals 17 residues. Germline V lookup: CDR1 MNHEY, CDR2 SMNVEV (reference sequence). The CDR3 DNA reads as TGTGCCAGCAGTTCCCCGGGGCGCACGGGTGGGGCCAACGTCCTGACTTTC. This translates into CASSSPGRTGGANVLTF.

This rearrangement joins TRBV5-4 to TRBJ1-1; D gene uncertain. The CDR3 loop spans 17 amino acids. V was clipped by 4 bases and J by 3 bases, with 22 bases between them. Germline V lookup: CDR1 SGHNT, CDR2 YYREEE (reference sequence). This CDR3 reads CASSPITTGKVDTEAFF. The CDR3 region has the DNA TGTGCCAGCAGCCCGATAACCACGGGAAAGGTCGACACTGAAGCTTTCTTT.